This passage covers 23 T cell receptor beta chains from one sample sequenced in a study of T cells in tuberculosis. The assay was immunoSEQ multiplex PCR, and TCRdb's table has in-frame clones only and misses some. This table has 40,000 to 50,000 clones, approximately 95% appearing once. What was sequenced was PBMCs. The receptors here all came from a donor aged 10 to 29 with latent tuberculosis or without tuberculosis infection.

The chain has TRBV7-9 and TRBJ2-7; D not certain. Looked up from germline, CDR1 is SEHNR and CDR2 is FQNEAQ (reference sequence). The V gene lost 2 bases and the J gene lost 6 bases, with 14 bases spanning the gap. The CDR3 spans 14 residues. This chain's CDR3 is CASSLTSSPIEQYF. DNA of the CDR3: TGTGCCAGCAGCTTAACCAGTAGCCCTATCGAGCAGTACTTC.

The chain combines TRBV30 with TRBJ2-7; 7 nucleotides agree with TRBD1. The CDR3 sequence is 14 residues long. Germline CDR1 is GTSNPN and CDR2 is SVGIG (reference sequence). Unmatched junction bases numbered 6, after V lost 4 bases and J lost 0 bases. The CDR3 is CAWTGQEYSYEQYF. Here the CDR3 DNA reads TGTGCCTGGACCGGACAGGAGTACTCCTACGAGCAGTACTTC.

V is TRBV28 and J is TRBJ2-5, with a tentative D call TRBD2 (6 bases). CDR1 is MDHEN, CDR2 SYDVKM, per germline. The CDR3 consists of 15 residues. Trimming took 6 bases from V and 2 from J, leaving 16 bases between them. Written as DNA, the CDR3 is TGTGCCAGCAGACTTTCCGGGACTGGGCAAGAGACCCAGTACTTC. It encodes CASRLSGTGQETQYF.

This chain links TRBV19 with TRBJ1-1; D is unclear. V lost 3 bases and J lost 0, with 5 bases in between. CDR3 length: 13 residues. Germline V lookup: CDR1 LNHDA, CDR2 SQIVND (reference sequence). The CDR3 region is CASSISVNTEAFF. DNA of the CDR3: TGTGCCAGTAGTATCTCAGTGAACACTGAAGCTTTCTTT. Full variable domain (remainder filled in from reference TRBV19 and TRBJ1-1): DGGITQSPKYLFRKEGQNVTLSCEQNLNHDAMYWYRQDPGQGLRLIYYSQIVNDFQKGDIAEGYSVSREKKESFPLTVTSAQKNPTAFYLCASSISVNTEAFFGQGTRLTVV.

The chain links TRBV7-9 to TRBJ2-7; the D is unclear. The CDR3 extends over 16 amino acids. The germline V gene encodes CDR1 SEHNR and CDR2 FQNEAQ (reference sequence). V was shortened by 7 bases and J by 4 bases, with 23 bases between the two germline ends. The CDR3 coding sequence is TGTGCCAGCATGGCAGTGGCCACAGTTACCTCATACGAGCAGTACTTC. Translated: CASMAVATVTSYEQYF.

The chain recombines TRBV28 with TRBJ1-2; 7 bases line up with TRBD1. The CDR3 runs to 15 residues. Germline values: CDR1 MDHEN, CDR2 SYDVKM. Trimming removed 5 bases from V and 4 bases from J; junction bases left unmatched: 10. CDR3 protein: CASSPPGQNIYGYTF. CDR3 in DNA: TGTGCCAGCAGTCCTCCGGGACAGAACATCTATGGCTACACCTTC.

This clone has a single count. This chain links TRBV28 with TRBJ2-7; 14 bases line up with TRBD2. The germline V gene has CDR1 MDHEN and CDR2 SYDVKM. The ends lost 3 bases at V and 7 bases at J; junction bases unmatched: 20. This CDR3 comprises 20 residues. For the CDR3, the DNA is TGTGCCAGCAGTTTGGGCTTCCCGGGACTAGCGGGGGAGGTAGGTTGGGAGCAGTACTTC. Amino acids: CASSLGFPGLAGEVGWEQYF.

The chain has TRBV5-1 and TRBJ2-1; 10 nucleotides line up with TRBD2. This CDR3 has 14 amino acids. Looked up from germline, CDR1 is SGHRS and CDR2 is YFSETQ. Unmatched junction bases numbered 1, after V lost 1 base and J lost 6 bases. DNA of the CDR3: TGCGCCAGCAGCTTGAGGACTAGCGGCAATGAGCAGTTCTTC. Protein product: CASSLRTSGNEQFF.

CDR3 nucleotides: TGTGCCATCAGTGAGTCACCCCGGGGAACTCTTCAGCCCCAGCATTTT. It yields the protein CAISESPRGTLQPQHF. V usage is TRBV10-3 and J usage is TRBJ1-5; D uncertain. Germline CDR1 reads ENHRY; CDR2 reads SYGVKD. Trimming took 0 bases from V and 6 from J, leaving 15 bases between them. The CDR3 spans 16 residues.

The chain is built from TRBV6-5 and TRBJ1-6; unclear D gene. Germline V lookup: CDR1 MNHEY, CDR2 SVGAGI. Trimming took off 6 bases at V and 4 bases at J, with 10 bases between the two ends. This CDR3 has 14 amino acids. CDR3 sequence: CASSPGGYNSPLHF. CDR3 nucleotide sequence: TGTGCCAGCAGCCCCGGAGGGTATAATTCACCCCTCCACTTT.

The genes are TRBV5-4 and TRBJ1-1; D gene uncertain. CDR1 and CDR2 (germline): SGHNT, YYREEE (reference sequence). The CDR3 totals 16 residues. V was shortened by 4 bases and J by 3 bases, with 19 bases between the two germline ends. The CDR3 region has the DNA TGTGCCAGCAGCGTAAAACCTGCACTGATGGACACTGAAGCTTTCTTT. Protein product: CASSVKPALMDTEAFF. The whole variable domain, remainder taken from reference TRBV5-4 and TRBJ1-1, is ETGVTQSPTHLIKTRGQQVTLRCSSQSGHNTVSWYQQALGQGPQFIFQYYREEENGRGNFPPRFSGLQFPNYSSELNVNALELDDSALYLCASSVKPALMDTEAFFGQGTRLTVV.

This chain uses TRBV7-9 with TRBJ2-1; TRBD2 matches 13 bases. The germline gives CDR1 SEHNR, CDR2 FQNEAQ (reference sequence). The junction had 10 bases not matched to a gene; V was cut back by 3 bases and J by 8 bases. CDR3 length equals 17 residues. The CDR3 protein is CASSFTPLAGGVYEQFF. DNA of the CDR3: TGTGCCAGCAGCTTTACCCCACTAGCGGGGGGGGTCTATGAGCAGTTCTTC.

This clone was observed once. In DNA form, the CDR3 reads TGTGCCAGCAGCCAAGTATCGTCACTAAGAGGGCCGACTAACTATGGCTACACCTTC. Its translation is CASSQVSSLRGPTNYGYTF. This chain joins TRBV14 and TRBJ1-2; no reliable D call. The CDR3 contains 19 residues. Trimming stripped 1 base from V and 0 bases from J, with 21 bases between. CDR1 and CDR2 from the germline V gene are SGHDN and FVKESK.

The chain joins TRBV19 to TRBJ1-1; D is ambiguous. CDR1 and CDR2 from the germline V gene are LNHDA and SQIVND (reference sequence). This CDR3 spans 14 amino acids. Trimming took 3 bases from V and 4 from J, leaving 12 bases between them. CDR3 region: CASSISLRGTEAFF. CDR3 sequence (DNA): TGTGCCAGTAGTATTTCTCTGAGAGGCACTGAAGCTTTCTTT. Together with reference TRBV19 and TRBJ1-1, the CDR3 gives the full variable domain: DGGITQSPKYLFRKEGQNVTLSCEQNLNHDAMYWYRQDPGQGLRLIYYSQIVNDFQKGDIAEGYSVSREKKESFPLTVTSAQKNPTAFYLCASSISLRGTEAFFGQGTRLTVV.

A single count supports this clone. The V and J genes are TRBV29-1 and TRBJ2-1; TRBD2 matches 8 bases. CDR3 length equals 12 residues. V lost 4 bases, J lost 9 bases, and 5 bases stayed unmatched. CDR1 and CDR2 from the germline V gene are SQVTM and ANQGSEA. The DNA of the CDR3 is TGCAGCGTTGGACCCACTAGCGGTGAGCAGTTCTTC. Translated: CSVGPTSGEQFF.

The chain carries TRBV30 and TRBJ1-2; D unclear. Germline CDR1 GTSNPN, CDR2 SVGIG (reference sequence). The CDR3 contains 14 residues. Trimming left V 4 bases short and J 2 bases short, with 14 bases between. The CDR3 loop reads CAWNPLRGNYGYTF. In DNA, the CDR3 is TGTGCCTGGAATCCTCTACGGGGAAACTATGGCTACACCTTC.

This clone was recorded only once. The V gene is TRBV2, the J gene TRBJ1-5; D possibly corresponds to TRBD1 (5 bases). Trimming took 6 bases from V and 3 from J, leaving 15 bases between them. This CDR3 region has 15 residues. Germline assignment: CDR1 SNHLY and CDR2 FYNNEI. The CDR3 region has the DNA TGTGCCAGCAGAGCTAACGGGACTCCCAATCAGCCCCAGCATTTT. This sequence encodes CASRANGTPNQPQHF.

This clone has only one observation. The chain combines TRBV5-1 with TRBJ2-3, with D possibly being TRBD1 (5 bases). Trimming stripped 0 bases from V and 3 bases from J, with 11 bases between. This CDR3 contains 15 residues. CDR1 and CDR2 from the germline V gene are SGHRS and YFSETQ. CDR3 in DNA: TGCGCCAGCAGCTTGGAGAAGGGGTTTACAGATACGCAGTATTTT. Amino acid sequence: CASSLEKGFTDTQYF.

This chain joins TRBV6-1 and TRBJ1-2; D perhaps matches TRBD1 (5 bases). V dropped 4 bases and J dropped 0 bases, with 12 bases sitting between them. The CDR3 consists of 15 residues. Per the germline V gene, CDR1 is MNHNS and CDR2 is SASEGT. In DNA, the CDR3 is TGTGCCAGCAGTGCGGGGGGGGTCTCTAACTATGGCTACACCTTC. It specifies CASSAGGVSNYGYTF.

This chain connects TRBV29-1 to TRBJ2-7, with 8 bases that match TRBD1. The trim removed 5 bases at V and 5 bases at J, leaving 8 bases unmatched. CDR1 and CDR2 from the germline V gene are SQVTM and ANQGSEA. The length of the CDR3 is 13 residues. CDR3 bases: TGCAGCGTTTCCAGGGGGCGCGGCGACGAGCAGTACTTC. Translated, it gives CSVSRGRGDEQYF.

The chain has TRBV7-9 and TRBJ1-2; 8 nucleotides line up with TRBD1. The V segment lost 5 bases and the J segment 4 bases; nucleotides outside the gene matches: 18. The germline V gene encodes CDR1 SEHNR and CDR2 FQNEAQ (reference sequence). This CDR3 comprises 18 residues. The CDR3, as DNA: TGTGCCAGCAGCCCACGCCCCGGACAGGGCCGGCGTGGCTATGGCTACACCTTC. Its translation: CASSPRPGQGRRGYGYTF.

In its sample, this clone was seen once. This chain links TRBV28 with TRBJ1-2; D perhaps matches TRBD1 (6 bases). CDR3 size: 14 residues. Trimming pared 5 bases from V and 2 bases from J, leaving 12 bases between. From germline, CDR1 is MDHEN and CDR2 SYDVKM. CDR3 sequence reads: CASSTVTGNYGYTF. In DNA form, the CDR3 reads TGTGCCAGCAGTACCGTTACAGGGAACTATGGCTACACCTTC.

The count of this clone is one. The genes are TRBV6-1 and TRBJ1-6, with a possible D match to TRBD1 (6 bases). The CDR3 length is 14 residues. V shed 2 bases and J shed 6 bases, with 8 bases lying between them. Germline V CDR1 and CDR2: MNHNS, SASEGT. CDR3 sequence reads: CASSETGSNSPLHF. The CDR3 bases are TGTGCCAGCAGTGAAACAGGGAGTAATTCACCCCTCCACTTT.